Reported below is one T cell receptor (beta chain). This sample is drawn from a study of blood T cell repertoires in COVID-19. Method: immunoSEQ multiplex PCR; TCRdb's copy keeps in-frame clones and lacks some. The table has roughly 250,000 clones, roughly 87% seen once. V was shortened by 6 bases and J by 1 base, with 9 bases between the two germline ends. CDR3 length equals 13 residues. Germline CDR1 is MNHEY and CDR2 is SVGAGI. The specimen sequenced was PBMCs or T cells enriched from blood (not recorded which). This sequence joins TRBV6-5 and TRBJ1-1; possibly TRBD1 for D (5 bases). This receptor was identified in a woman between 25 and 40 years old with acute COVID-19. CDR3 DNA: TGTGCCAGCAGACGGGGGGGGAACACTGAAGCTTTCTTT. Encoded protein: CASRRGGNTEAFF.